Listed below are T cell receptor beta chains from one sample, sequenced in a study of OX40 agonist ivuxolimab in advanced cancers. Clones were read by immunoSEQ multiplex PCR, and TCRdb kept only the in-frame ones, dropping some. The data show tens of thousands of clones, roughly nine tenths seen once. The source was CD4+ or CD8+ T cells sorted from blood, collected in a trial of the OX40 agonist ivuxolimab. The source is an adult with an advanced solid tumor such as melanoma, head and neck, liver or kidney cancer. Both conserved end residues are part of each CDR3. Fields, in order: J gene, D gene, clone size, V gene, CDR3 DNA, CDR3 protein. The D gene is left open where the match is weak. Some rows mark clone size as missing; the rest say once, few, many or name a class of expanded clone.

TRBJ2-1 TRBD2 NA TRBV6-5 TGTGCCAGCAGTCCCGGAAGGGGCGGGAGGGAGCAGTTCTTC CASSPGRGGREQFF
TRBJ1-1 NA NA TRBV29-1 TGCAGCGCGATACTGGGGCCTGGGAACACTGAAGCTTTCTTT CSAILGPGNTEAFF
TRBJ1-1 NA NA TRBV18 TGTGCCAGCTCACCTTCCGGGGGGGTTTACATGAACACTGAAGCTTTCTTT CASSPSGGVYMNTEAFF
TRBJ2-7 NA once TRBV29-1 TGCAGCGTTGCGTTAGACAGATTCCAGCAGTACTTC CSVALDRFQQYF
TRBJ1-5 TRBD1 NA TRBV6-4 TGTGCCAGCAGTGACTCCGCGACAGGGGGCGGCGATCAGCCCCAGCATTTT CASSDSATGGGDQPQHF
TRBJ2-2 NA NA TRBV19 TGTGCCAGTAGTATTGGGGGAAGTGAACAGACCGGGGAGCTGTTTTTT CASSIGGSEQTGELFF
TRBJ2-2 NA NA TRBV9 TGTGCCAGCAGTGGGGCGATCCGAGGGTACACCGGGGAGCTGTTTTTT CASSGAIRGYTGELFF
TRBJ2-3 NA NA TRBV5-4 TGTGCCAGCAGCTCCGCTTCCTTTACTAGCACAGATACGCAGTATTTT CASSSASFTSTDTQYF
TRBJ1-2 TRBD1 NA TRBV6-6 TGTGCCAGCAGGACCCGGGACAGGGGAAACTATGGCTACACCTTC CASRTRDRGNYGYTF
TRBJ2-2 NA NA TRBV18 TGTGCCAGCTCACCTCAATTGCCGCCGAACACCGGGGAGCTGTTTTTT CASSPQLPPNTGELFF
TRBJ2-7 NA NA TRBV2 TGTGCCAGCAGGGGATGGGATTACGAGCAGTACTTC CASRGWDYEQYF
TRBJ1-4 NA NA TRBV7-8 TGTGCCAGCAGCTTAGTCTTCGGGGCGCATCTGGAAAAACTGTTTTTT CASSLVFGAHLEKLFF
TRBJ2-7 NA NA TRBV21-1 TGTGCCAGCAGCCCCCCCCTCCCGGGCAGCCGGGGCGGCTACGAGCAGTACTTC CASSPPLPGSRGGYEQYF
TRBJ1-5 NA NA TRBV5-1 TGCGCCAGCAGCTTGGGGACCGGTGGCCTGGGTCAAGCCCAGCATTTT CASSLGTGGLGQAQHF
TRBJ1-4 NA NA TRBV28 TGTGCCAGCAGGCTCCCCACCGGGGGGCGAGGGGAAAAACTGTTTTTT CASRLPTGGRGEKLFF
TRBJ2-5 TRBD1 NA TRBV27 TGTGCCAGCAGTTTAAAGGGGGCTTTCTACCAAGAGACCCAGTACTTC CASSLKGAFYQETQYF
TRBJ1-4 NA NA TRBV5-1 TGCGCCAGCAGCTTGGTCCCCACGGGGTTAAAGCTGTTTTTT CASSLVPTGLKLFF
TRBJ1-1 NA NA TRBV5-8 TGTGCCAGCAGCCGCCACAATGAAGCTTTCTTT CASSRHNEAFF
TRBJ1-1 NA once TRBV2 TGTGCCAGCAGCGCCGCTCAGAGCACTGAAGCTTTCTTT CASSAAQSTEAFF
TRBJ1-2 NA NA TRBV9 TGTGCCAGCAGACGGGCGAGTTCCTATGGCTACACCTTC CASRRASSYGYTF
TRBJ1-2 NA NA TRBV6-1 TGTGCCAGCGGGGAATGGGAGGGCTATGGCTACACCTTC CASGEWEGYGYTF
TRBJ1-4 NA NA TRBV27 TGTGCCACCTCCTTCGGGCAGCCCCGCAATGAAAAACTGTTTTTT CATSFGQPRNEKLFF